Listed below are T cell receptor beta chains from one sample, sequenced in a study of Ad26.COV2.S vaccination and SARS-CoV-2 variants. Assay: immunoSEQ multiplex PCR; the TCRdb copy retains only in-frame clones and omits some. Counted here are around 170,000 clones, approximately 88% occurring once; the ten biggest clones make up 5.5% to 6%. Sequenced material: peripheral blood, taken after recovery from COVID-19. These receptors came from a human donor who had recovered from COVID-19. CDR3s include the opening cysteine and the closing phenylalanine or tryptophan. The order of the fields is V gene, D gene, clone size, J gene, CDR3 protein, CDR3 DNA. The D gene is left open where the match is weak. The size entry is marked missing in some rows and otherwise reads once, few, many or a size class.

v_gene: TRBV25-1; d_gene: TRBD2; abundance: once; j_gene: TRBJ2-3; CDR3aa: CASSLGLAGADTQYF; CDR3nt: TGTGCCAGCAGCTTGGGACTAGCGGGAGCAGATACGCAGTATTTT
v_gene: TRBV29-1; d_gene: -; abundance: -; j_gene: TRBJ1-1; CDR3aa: CSVRLGQFPEAFF; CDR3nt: TGCAGCGTTAGGCTTGGACAGTTCCCCGAAGCTTTCTTT
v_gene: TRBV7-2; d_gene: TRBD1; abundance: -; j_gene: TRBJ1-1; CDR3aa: CASSLPGRGLTEAFF; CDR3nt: TGTGCCAGCAGCCTGCCTGGGAGGGGGCTTACTGAAGCTTTCTTT
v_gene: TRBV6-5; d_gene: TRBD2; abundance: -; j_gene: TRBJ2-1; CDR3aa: CASSTSGQEQFF; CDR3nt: TGTGCCAGCAGTACTAGCGGTCAGGAGCAGTTCTTC
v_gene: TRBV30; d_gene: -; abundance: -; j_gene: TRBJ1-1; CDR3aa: CAWSSRRTEAFF; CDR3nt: TGTGCCTGGAGCTCTCGGAGGACTGAAGCTTTCTTT
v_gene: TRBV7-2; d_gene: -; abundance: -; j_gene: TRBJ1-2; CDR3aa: CASSLEGTGDYGYTF; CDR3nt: TGTGCCAGCAGCTTAGAAGGCACAGGCGATTATGGCTACACCTTC
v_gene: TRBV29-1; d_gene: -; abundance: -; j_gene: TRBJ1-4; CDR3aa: CSVQGKEKLFF; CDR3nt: TGCAGCGTTCAGGGAAAGGAAAAACTGTTTTTT
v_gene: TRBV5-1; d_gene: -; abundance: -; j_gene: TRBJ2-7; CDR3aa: CASSPGPEAYEQYF; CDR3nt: TGCGCCAGCAGTCCTGGCCCCGAGGCATACGAGCAGTACTTC
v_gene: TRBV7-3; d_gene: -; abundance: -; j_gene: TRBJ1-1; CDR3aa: CASSLNGGDTEAFF; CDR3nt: TGTGCCAGCAGCTTAAATGGGGGGGACACTGAAGCTTTCTTT
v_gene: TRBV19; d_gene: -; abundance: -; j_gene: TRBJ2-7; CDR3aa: CASSPRVGVHEQYF; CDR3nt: TGTGCCAGTAGTCCCCGGGTGGGCGTCCACGAGCAGTACTTC
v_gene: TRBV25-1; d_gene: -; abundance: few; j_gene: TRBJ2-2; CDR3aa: CASGGGYGELFF; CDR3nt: TGTGCCAGCGGGGGTGGATATGGGGAGCTGTTTTTT
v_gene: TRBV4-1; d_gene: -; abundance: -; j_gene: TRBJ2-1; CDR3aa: CASSPIPGASAYNEQFF; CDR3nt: TGCGCCAGCAGCCCTATCCCTGGGGCTAGCGCGTACAATGAGCAGTTCTTC
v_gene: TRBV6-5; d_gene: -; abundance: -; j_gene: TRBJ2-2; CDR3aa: CASSPGWDTGELFF; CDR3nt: TGTGCCAGCAGTCCCGGCTGGGACACCGGGGAGCTGTTTTTT
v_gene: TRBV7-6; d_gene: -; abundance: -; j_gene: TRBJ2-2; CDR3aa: CASSSPGGATGELFF; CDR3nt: TGTGCCAGCAGCTCCCCAGGGGGGGCAACCGGGGAGCTGTTTTTT
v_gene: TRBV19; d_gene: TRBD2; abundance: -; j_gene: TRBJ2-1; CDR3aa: CASTLKGGTSVLNEQFF; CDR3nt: TGTGCCAGTACCCTAAAAGGTGGGACTAGCGTTCTCAATGAGCAGTTCTTC
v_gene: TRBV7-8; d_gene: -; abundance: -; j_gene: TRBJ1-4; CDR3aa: CASSLESGQNRGKLFF; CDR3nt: TGTGCCAGCAGCTTAGAGTCGGGGCAGAACCGAGGAAAACTGTTTTTT
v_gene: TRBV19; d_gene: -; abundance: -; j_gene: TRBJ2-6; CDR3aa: CASATGAGANVLTF; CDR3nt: TGTGCCAGTGCCACAGGCGCTGGGGCCAACGTCCTGACTTTC
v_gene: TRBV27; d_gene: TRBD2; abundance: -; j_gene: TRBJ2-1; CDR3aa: CASSLAGSSYNEQFF; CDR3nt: TGTGCCAGCAGTCTAGCGGGGAGCTCCTACAATGAGCAGTTCTTC
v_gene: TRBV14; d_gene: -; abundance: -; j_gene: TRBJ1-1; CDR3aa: CASSQELRGTEAFF; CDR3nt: TGTGCCAGCAGCCAAGAACTAAGGGGGACTGAAGCTTTCTTT
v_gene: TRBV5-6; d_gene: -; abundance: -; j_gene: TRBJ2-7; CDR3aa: CASSKKGGYEQYF; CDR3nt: TGTGCCAGCAGCAAGAAAGGGGGATACGAGCAGTACTTC
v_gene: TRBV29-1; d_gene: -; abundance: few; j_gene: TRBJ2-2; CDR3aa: CSVDQGNTGELFF; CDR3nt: TGCAGCGTTGACCAGGGGAACACCGGGGAGCTGTTTTTT
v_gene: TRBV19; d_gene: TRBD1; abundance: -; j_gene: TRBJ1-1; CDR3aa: CAATGGLNTEAFF; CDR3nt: TGTGCCGCTACAGGGGGATTGAACACTGAAGCTTTCTTT
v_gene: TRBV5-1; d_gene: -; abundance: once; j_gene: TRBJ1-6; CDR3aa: CASSPRTRTYNSPLHF; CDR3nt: TGCGCCAGCAGCCCAAGGACAAGGACCTATAATTCACCCCTCCACTTT
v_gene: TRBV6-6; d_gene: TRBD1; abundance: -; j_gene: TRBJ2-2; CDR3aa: CATRPGQGMPGELFF; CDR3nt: TGTGCCACCCGACCCGGACAGGGCATGCCCGGGGAGCTGTTTTTT
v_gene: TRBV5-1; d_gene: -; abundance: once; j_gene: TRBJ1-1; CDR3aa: CATERHGAFF; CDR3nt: TGCGCCACCGAAAGACACGGAGCTTTCTTT
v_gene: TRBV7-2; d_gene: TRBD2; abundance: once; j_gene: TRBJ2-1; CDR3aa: CASSLSASGRSSYNEQFF; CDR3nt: TGTGCCAGCAGCTTAAGCGCTAGCGGGAGGAGCTCCTACAATGAGCAGTTCTTC
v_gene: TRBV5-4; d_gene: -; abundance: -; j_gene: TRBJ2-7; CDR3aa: CASSFTGAVYEQYF; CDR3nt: TGTGCCAGCAGCTTTACGGGAGCCGTATACGAGCAGTACTTC
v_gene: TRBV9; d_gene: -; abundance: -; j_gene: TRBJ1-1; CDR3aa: CASSPPVLGNTEAFF; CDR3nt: TGTGCCAGCAGCCCTCCCGTCCTTGGAAACACTGAAGCTTTCTTT
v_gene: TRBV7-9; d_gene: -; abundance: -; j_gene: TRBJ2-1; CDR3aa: CASSLRDPTWQFF; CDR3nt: TGTGCCAGCAGCTTAAGGGACCCTACCTGGCAGTTCTTC
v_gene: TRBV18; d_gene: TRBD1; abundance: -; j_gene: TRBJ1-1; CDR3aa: CASSPVPHRGYTEAFF; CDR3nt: TGTGCCAGCTCACCCGTCCCACACAGGGGATACACTGAAGCTTTCTTT
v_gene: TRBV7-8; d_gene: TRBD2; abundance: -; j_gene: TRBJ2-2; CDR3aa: CASSSQRENTGELFF; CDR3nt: TGTGCCAGCAGCTCCCAGCGGGAGAACACCGGGGAGCTGTTTTTT
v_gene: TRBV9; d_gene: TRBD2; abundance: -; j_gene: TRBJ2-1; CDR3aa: CASSVGGTSGRGFGYNEQFF; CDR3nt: TGTGCCAGCAGCGTAGGGGGGACTAGCGGGAGGGGATTCGGATACAATGAGCAGTTCTTC